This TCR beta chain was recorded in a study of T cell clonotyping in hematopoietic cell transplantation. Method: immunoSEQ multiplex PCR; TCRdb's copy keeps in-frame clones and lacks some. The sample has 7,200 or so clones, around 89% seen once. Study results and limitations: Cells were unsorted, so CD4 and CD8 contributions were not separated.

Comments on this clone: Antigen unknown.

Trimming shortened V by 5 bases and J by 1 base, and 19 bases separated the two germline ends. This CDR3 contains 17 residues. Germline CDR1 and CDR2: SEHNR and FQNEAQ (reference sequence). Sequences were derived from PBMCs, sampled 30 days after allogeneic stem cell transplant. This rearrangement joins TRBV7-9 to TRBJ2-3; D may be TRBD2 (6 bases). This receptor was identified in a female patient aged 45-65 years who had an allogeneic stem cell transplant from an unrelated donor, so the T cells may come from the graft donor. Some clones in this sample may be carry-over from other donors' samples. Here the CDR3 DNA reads TGTGCCAGCAGCCCCGGAGGCGCGGGACCTCGCACAGATACGCAGTATTTT. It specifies CASSPGGAGPRTDTQYF.